This T cell receptor (beta chain) was obtained from a study of blood T cell repertoires in COVID-19. Overall study context: The origin of the acute and convalescent COVID-19 samples was the United States, Italy and Spain. The cDNA or gDNA used as material had been derived from T cells, B-cell-depleted T cells, or PBMCs.

V gave up 5 bases and J gave up 0 bases; unmatched junction bases: 6. Germline CDR1 reads SNHLY; CDR2 reads FYNNEI. This CDR3 is 17 amino acids long. Authors' data handling: Quantification of nucleated cells was approximated via reference gene primer amplification. Using immunoSEQ multiplex PCR, the repertoire was profiled, and TCRdb retains in-frame clones only, with some absent. Clone size and V and J calls were adopted from that table, with D and trimming inferred from the DNA. The sample lists approximately 240,000 clones, roughly 80% seen once, with about 4% in the top ten. The sequence derives from a middle-aged woman with active or convalescent COVID-19. The sample comprised peripheral blood. The rearrangement uses TRBV2 and TRBJ2-6; 8 nucleotides agree with TRBD1. The CDR3 DNA reads as TGTGCCAGCAGTTGGAGACAGGGGAGCTCTGGGGCCAACGTCCTGACTTTC. Translation: CASSWRQGSSGANVLTF.